The entry below describes one TCR beta chain. Assay used: immunoSEQ multiplex PCR; TCRdb lists only in-frame clones, some missing. This table holds 50,000 to 65,000 clones, 86% found once. This entry comes from a study of OX40 agonist ivuxolimab in advanced cancers. The ends were cut back, 0 bases at V and 2 bases at J, with 9 bases in the middle. This CDR3 comprises 14 residues. Germline CDR1 SGHRS, CDR2 YFSETQ. The investigators sampled blood at baseline, at cycle 4 day 1, and at cycle 7 day 1. This clonotype was obtained from an adult with an advanced solid tumor such as melanoma, head and neck, liver or kidney cancer. The sequenced sample was CD4+ or CD8+ T cells sorted from blood, obtained in a trial of the OX40 agonist ivuxolimab. The V call is TRBV5-1, the J call TRBJ2-7; D unclear. The CDR3 region is CASSLAGSTYEQYF. CDR3 bases: TGCGCCAGCAGCTTGGCCGGTAGTACCTACGAGCAGTACTTC. Based on the CDR3 plus reference TRBV5-1 and TRBJ2-7, the full variable domain is KAGVTQTPRYLIKTRGQQVTLSCSPISGHRSVSWYQQTPGQGLQFLFEYFSETQRNKGNFPGRFSGRQFSNSRSEMNVSTLELGDSALYLCASSLAGSTYEQYFGPGTRLTVT.